These 16 T cell receptor beta chains originate from one sample sequenced in a study of CD8+CD57+ T cells in acquired aplastic anemia. The template for TCR beta VDJ and CDR3 sequence profiling was genomic DNA. TCRdb itself ran the reads through MiXCR, one entry per CDR3 protein. The profile shows about 180,000 distinct CDR3 sequences, less than 55% of them singletons. Sample: sorted CD4+, CD8+, or CD8+CD57+ T cells (not recorded which) from PBMCs. The receptors were gathered from a human donor in good health.

This clonotype was counted a few times. This may stem from a read error, because a much larger clone lies one nucleotide away. The chain combines TRBV19 with TRBJ2-5; a weak D match, TRBD2 (5 bases). Germline V gives CDR1 LNHDA, CDR2 SQIVND (reference sequence). The CDR3 has 14 amino acids. The CDR3 region has the DNA TGTGCCAGTAGTATAAGGCTAGCCCTAGAGATCCAGTACTTC. It translates to CASSIRLALEIQYF.

Only a few counts were recorded for this clonotype. The chain recombines TRBV24-1 with TRBJ1-5, with 8 positions matching TRBD1. Germline assignment: CDR1 KGHDR and CDR2 SFDVKD. Losses at the gene ends were 3 bases for V and 3 bases for J; bases not matched to a gene: 6. The CDR3 is 16 residues long. CDR3 region: CATSDHRGGPNQPQHF. The CDR3 DNA follows: TGTGCCACCAGTGATCACAGGGGGGGTCCCAATCAGCCCCAGCATTTT.

This chain uses TRBV29-1 with TRBJ1-5, with D perhaps matching TRBD1 (6 bases). The CDR3 is 13 amino acids. V lost 4 bases and J 7 bases, leaving 14 bases between the germline ends. Germline CDR1 reads SQVTM; CDR2 reads ANQGSEA. CDR3 region: CSVAAGVGQPQHF. Here the CDR3 DNA reads TGCAGCGTTGCCGCAGGGGTGGGGCAGCCCCAGCATTTT.

This clonotype was counted at least ten times. This sequence joins TRBV5-1 and TRBJ2-2, with TRBD1 matching 11 bases. The germline gives CDR1 SGHRS, CDR2 YFSETQ. CDR3 length: 17 residues. With V trimmed by 1 base and J by 5 bases, 7 bases remained unmatched. The CDR3 coding sequence is TGCGCCAGCAGCTTGAACCCGGACAGGGGGCTTACCGGGGAGCTGTTTTTT. Residues: CASSLNPDRGLTGELFF.

This clonotype has ten or more counts. The chain links TRBV7-8 to TRBJ1-1; TRBD1 might be the D (5 bases). The CDR3 loop spans 14 amino acids. Per the germline V gene, CDR1 is SGHVS and CDR2 is FQNEAQ. V lost 8 bases, J lost 0 bases, and 13 bases lay in between. CDR3 bases: TGTGCCAGCGGAACCCAGGGACTGAACACTGAAGCTTTCTTT. It specifies CASGTQGLNTEAFF.

V gene TRBV10-3 combines with J gene TRBJ1-1; TRBD1 matches at 7 bases. Germline V gene data show CDR1 as ENHRY and CDR2 as SYGVKD. The J segment lost 0 bases and the V segment lost 6 bases, leaving 4 bases of the junction unmatched. This CDR3 has 14 amino acids. The CDR3 spells CAIRGDRLNTEAFF. The CDR3 nucleotides are TGTGCCATCAGGGGGGACAGATTGAACACTGAAGCTTTCTTT.

The chain combines TRBV20-1 with TRBJ2-7; TRBD2 matches 12 bases. The last part of the DNA fits TRBJ2-1 better; the J call may be wrong. Germline assignment: CDR1 DFQATT and CDR2 SNEGSKA (reference sequence). This CDR3 is built from 16 residues. This CDR3 is CSARDPSGGDYNEQFF. DNA of the CDR3: TGCAGTGCTAGAGACCCTAGCGGGGGGGACTACAATGAGCAGTTCTTC.

In its sample, this clonotype was seen a few times. V gene TRBV24-1 combines with J gene TRBJ2-3, with D possibly matching TRBD2 (5 bases). This CDR3 has 14 amino acids. The germline V gene has CDR1 KGHDR and CDR2 SFDVKD. For the CDR3, the DNA is TGTGCTAGAGGCCCCGGGGTTAGCACAGATACGCAGTATTTT. Its protein is CARGPGVSTDTQYF.

At least ten counts were recorded for this clonotype. The rearrangement links TRBV5-1 to TRBJ1-4; possibly TRBD1 for D (6 bases). The CDR3 length is 14 residues. V was shortened by 0 bases and J by 7 bases, with 10 bases between the two germline ends. Germline V gives CDR1 SGHRS, CDR2 YFSETQ. This CDR3 is CASSLVAGAEKLFF. The CDR3 region has the DNA TGCGCCAGCAGCTTGGTGGCAGGGGCTGAAAAACTGTTTTTT.

This clonotype was observed at least ten times. This chain joins TRBV10-3 and TRBJ2-1; 8 nucleotides agree with TRBD2. From germline, CDR1 is ENHRY and CDR2 SYGVKD. The CDR3 runs 14 residues. The V gene end was trimmed by 10 bases and the J gene end by 5 bases; junction bases not matched to a gene: 10. The chain's CDR3 is CATALAGRNNEQFF. The CDR3 DNA is TGTGCCACGGCGCTAGCGGGCCGGAACAATGAGCAGTTCTTC.

This clonotype was counted a few times. The genes are TRBV6-1 and TRBJ1-5; D not resolved. V was pared by 2 bases and J by 0 bases, with 17 bases between. The CDR3 extends over 18 amino acids. CDR1 and CDR2 (germline): MNHNS, SASEGT. CDR3 nucleotide sequence: TGTGCCAGCAGTGAAAAGATCCCGGGAGAATTTAGCAATCAGCCCCAGCATTTT. Translation: CASSEKIPGEFSNQPQHF.

The DNA of the CDR3 is TGTGCCATCAGTGAGACAAAAAAGACAGGGGTGTATGGCTACACCTTC. Protein sequence: CAISETKKTGVYGYTF. The chain combines TRBV10-3 with TRBJ1-2; TRBD1 matches at 8 bases. Germline V gives CDR1 ENHRY, CDR2 SYGVKD. The CDR3 covers 16 residues. V lost 2 bases, J lost 5 bases, and 10 bases stayed unmatched.

A single count supports this clonotype. The chain couples TRBV10-3 to TRBJ2-7; 11 nucleotides match TRBD1. The CDR3 consists of 13 residues. Per germline, CDR1 ENHRY and CDR2 SYGVKD. Trimming cost V 4 bases and J 5 bases; bases outside gene matches: 1. CDR3 in amino acids: CAISGTGGNEQYF. The CDR3 DNA follows: TGTGCCATCAGTGGGACAGGGGGCAACGAGCAGTACTTC.

This sequence joins TRBV19 and TRBJ1-1; D is ambiguous. CDR3 size: 12 residues. V was pared by 4 bases and J by 4 bases, with 7 bases between. CDR1 LNHDA and CDR2 SQIVND come from the germline V gene (reference sequence). As DNA, the CDR3 is TGTGCCAGTAGTACCGCAGGCACTGAAGCTTTCTTT. Translating gives CASSTAGTEAFF.

This chain uses TRBV24-1 with TRBJ2-1; 10 nucleotides agree with TRBD2. CDR1 and CDR2 (germline): KGHDR, SFDVKD. The junction had 2 bases not matched to a gene; V was cut back by 1 base and J by 0 bases. The CDR3 runs 17 residues. Written as DNA, the CDR3 is TGTGCCACCAGTGATTTCCCTAGCGGGAGCTCCTACAATGAGCAGTTCTTC. It yields the protein CATSDFPSGSSYNEQFF.

This clonotype was seen at least ten times. The rearrangement uses TRBV5-1 and TRBJ1-4; TRBD1 aligns across 9 bases. The junction had 6 bases not matched to a gene; V was cut back by 4 bases and J by 8 bases. The germline gives CDR1 SGHRS, CDR2 YFSETQ. CDR3 length: 14 amino acids. The CDR3 protein is CASSKGTGYEKLFF. The CDR3, as DNA: TGCGCCAGCAGCAAGGGGACAGGGTACGAAAAACTGTTTTTT.